Below are 2 T cell receptor beta chains sequenced from a single sample in a study of cytomegalovirus exposure and HLA in healthy donors. The PCR made use of 60 Vbeta and 13 Jbeta primers. Assay: immunoSEQ multiplex PCR; the TCRdb copy retains only in-frame clones and omits some. The table records around 50,000 clones, roughly three fifths of them present only once. Sequencing was done on a sample of PBMCs. The receptors were sampled from a human donor in good health.

The DNA of the CDR3 is TGTGCCAGCAGCTCACCAGCGACGGGAATCGGCGAGACCCAGTACTTC. Amino acid sequence: CASSSPATGIGETQYF. The chain joins TRBV5-4 to TRBJ2-5, with D possibly being TRBD2 (5 bases). The length of the CDR3 is 16 residues. Trimming shortened V by 3 bases and J by 5 bases, and 20 bases separated the two germline ends. Germline V gene lookup returns CDR1 SGHNT and CDR2 YYREEE (reference sequence).

Details on this clone: The junction departs from germline at one end; a sequencing error may be responsible. This rearrangement joins TRBV9 to TRBJ1-2, with a tentative D call TRBD1 (6 bases). This CDR3 contains 13 residues. The germline gives CDR1 SGDLS, CDR2 YYNGEE. DNA for the CDR3: TGTGCCAGCAGCGAAACAGGGTTCTCTGGCTACCCCTTC. Translating it yields CASSETGFSGYPF.